The present TCR beta chain was sequenced within a study of blood T cell repertoires in COVID-19. In the study overall: Researchers got acute and convalescent COVID-19 samples from the United States, Italy and Spain. The cDNA or gDNA used as material had been derived from T cells, B-cell-depleted T cells, or PBMCs.

Germline-derived CDR1 and CDR2 are MDHEN and SYDVKM. The CDR3 spans 13 residues. The germline V and J ends were trimmed by 3 bases and 4 bases, with 9 bases remaining between them. Methods used by the authors: From reference gene primer amplification, estimates of nucleated cell counts were derived. Measured with immunoSEQ multiplex PCR; TCRdb has only the in-frame clones, and not every one. V, J and clone size derive from that table, while D and trimming were established from the DNA sequence. The sample gives roughly 250,000 clones, about four fifths of which show up once; roughly 4.7% is in the top ten.

This clonotype originated in a woman aged 70-85 years with acute or convalescent COVID-19. This sequence joins TRBV28 and TRBJ1-1, with a tentative D call TRBD1 (5 bases). The material sequenced was peripheral blood. The CDR3 spells CASSFNRRTEAFF. CDR3 bases: TGTGCCAGCAGTTTTAACAGGCGCACTGAAGCTTTCTTT.